This T cell receptor (beta chain) was documented in a study of blood T cells in healthy people across ages (dated by TCRdb to between 2014 and 2016). Background on the whole study: In model experiments, roughly one uniquely barcoded TCR beta cDNA molecule per two T cells was captured by template switching. Age-related changes in TCR beta repertoire diversity were measured in the study by deep sequencing normalized with unique cDNA molecular identifiers. The donors were divided into four age groups: young (average about 15 years), middle-aged (over 35), aged (about 62) and long-lived (roughly 82). To avoid experimental bias, donors of different ages were randomly spread across the sequencing lanes. For two donors (one aged 18 to 30 and one aged 80 or older), the study analyzed two additional independent replicas of 1 million unique cDNA reads from the same blood draw.

The research as a whole found: There was a strong correlation between observed TCR beta diversity and the percentage of naive T cells measured by flow cytometry. Compared with the aged group, more naive CD4+ T cells, fewer expanded clones and increased TCR diversity were shown by the long-lived group, suggesting age selection. Donor CMV infection status was unknown, potentially confounding age-related changes in expanded clonotypes. Conclusive comparison of naive and antigen-experienced compartments was prevented by the profiling of bulk unsorted PBMCs. Estimates of total diversity based on one million sequenced T cells were regarded as lower bounds and as underestimates. Observed TCR beta diversity per million T cells fell roughly linearly with age, and a significant reduction was already apparent by age roughly 40.

The roughly 37 donors, aged about 6 to 95 years, were systemically healthy Caucasian individuals from Russia. About 10 milliliters of peripheral blood were drawn from each donor into EDTA-treated Vacutainer tubes. Ficoll-Paque density-gradient centrifugation was used to isolate PBMCs, with at least 6.5 million per sample. Trizol reagent was used to extract total RNA from PBMCs, with at least 5.5 micrograms per sample. The percentages of naive CD45RAhigh/CD27high T cells were determined by flow cytometry on a PBMC aliquot from every donor. Concerning this clonotype: This receptor's antigen is unknown. The sample holds no much larger clone one base away, and base qualities are not on file.

Library preparation employed 5' RACE. A second PCR of about 7 to 12 cycles was run with a J-beta primer mix and a sample-barcoded 5' primer. Each TCR beta cDNA molecule received a unique molecular identifier from a template-switch 5' adaptor carrying 12 random nucleotides. Each sample yielded at least 3 million CDR3-containing paired-end reads. First-strand cDNA was synthesized from all RNA with the Mint cDNA synthesis kit, primed by a TRBC-specific oligonucleotide. All cDNA was treated with uracil-DNA glycosylase and then went through a first 18-cycle PCR with the universal primers M1SS and BC2_uni_R. On the authors' methods: Each sample was normalized by randomly selecting 1 million high-quality reads, each carrying a distinct molecular identifier. Reads with shared molecular identifiers were discarded instead of being binned into consensus sequences. MiTCR, set to a Q25 quality threshold and the strictest error-elimination algorithm, was used for CDR3 identification, clonotype clustering and error correction. A nonparametric unseen species model with Euler transformation was used to estimate a lower bound on total TCR beta diversity. TCRdb reprocessed the public reads (quality trimming at Q25 with fastp, clone calling with MiXCR) and kept in-frame beta chains. Rows are combined by CDR3 protein, so each entry shows the most common genes and DNA. TCRdb assigned the V and J calls; the authors' analysis was not used. The sample table contains over 1,500,000 distinct CDR3 sequences; only one count was recorded for about 39% of them. 20% to 25% of the sample is in the top ten clones.

The germline V gene sets CDR1 to SGDLS and CDR2 to YYNGEE. The CDR3 runs 15 amino acids, cysteine and phenylalanine included. CDR3 DNA only is kept here, 45 bases in frame from base 1. The source is a human donor in good health. Rearrangement joined TRBV9 to TRBJ2-7; a stretch of 8 junction bases matches TRBD1. The assigned J gene may be wrong: the sequence end matches TRBJ2-5 better. The sample consisted of blood. Read as DNA, the sequence is TGTGCCAGCAGCGTAGATGGGACAGGACAAGAGACCCAGTACTTC. This translates into CASSVDGTGQETQYF.